The subject of this entry is one TCR beta chain. The CDR3 is 17 amino acids. Trimming pared 5 bases from V and 2 bases from J, leaving 20 bases between. Germline CDR1 reads LNHDA; CDR2 reads SQIVND (reference sequence). This sample is drawn from a study of T cell changes during pregnancy in multiple sclerosis. Sequencing used immunoSEQ multiplex PCR; TCRdb keeps in-frame clones, though not all of them. This table has 80,000 or so clones, 92% appearing once. The chain combines TRBV19 with TRBJ2-3; D is perhaps TRBD2 (5 bases). Source: peripheral blood, taken before pregnancy. This TCR was recovered from a female donor with multiple sclerosis, enrolled in a pregnancy study. The CDR3 here is CASSFLPASWTTDTQYF. The CDR3, as DNA: TGTGCCAGTAGTTTCCTTCCAGCTAGCTGGACCACAGATACGCAGTATTTT.